A selection of T cell receptor beta chains follows, all from one sample in a study of technical replicates of blood from several donors. This table comes from immunoSEQ multiplex PCR, and its TCRdb copy is limited to in-frame clones, with some not included. The data contain 70,000 to 85,000 clones, about 92% of them singletons. The sequenced material came from T cells isolated from PBMCs. Receptors were obtained from a human donor in good health. Both conserved end residues are part of each CDR3. The order of the fields is V gene, clone size, D gene, J gene, CDR3 protein, CDR3 DNA. D genes are given only for firm matches. Not every row has a clone size; where given, it reads once, few, many or a size class.

>TRBV9|NA|NA|TRBJ1-1
CASSADSSEAFF
TGTGCCAGCAGCGCCGACAGCAGTGAAGCTTTCTTT
>TRBV6-1|NA|TRBD1|TRBJ2-6
CASTQADRGVGANVLTF
TGTGCCAGCACTCAAGCGGACAGGGGGGTTGGGGCCAACGTCCTGACTTTC
>TRBV27|NA|TRBD1|TRBJ1-2
CASSSGQGAYGYTF
TGTGCCAGCAGTTCGGGACAGGGTGCCTATGGCTACACCTTC
>TRBV28|few|NA|TRBJ1-1
CASTSGYAEAFF
TGTGCCAGCACCTCCGGTTACGCTGAAGCTTTCTTT
>TRBV7-8|NA|NA|TRBJ1-2
CASSPRLTGRRGGYTF
TGTGCCAGCAGCCCTCGATTGACAGGCCGCCGGGGTGGCTACACCTTC
>TRBV5-1|NA|TRBD2|TRBJ2-7
CASSPGLAETYDEQYF
TGCGCCAGCAGCCCGGGACTAGCGGAAACCTACGACGAGCAGTACTTC
>TRBV19|NA|TRBD2|TRBJ2-7
CASSIPSGSTDEQYF
TGTGCCAGTAGTATTCCTAGCGGGAGTACGGACGAGCAGTACTTC
>TRBV6-5|NA|NA|TRBJ2-7
CASSYLYEQYF
TGTGCCAGCAGTTACCTGTACGAGCAGTACTTC
>TRBV6-5|NA|TRBD2|TRBJ2-1
CASRRAGGPYNEQFF
TGTGCCAGCAGAAGAGCGGGAGGGCCGTACAATGAGCAGTTCTTC
>TRBV5-4|NA|NA|TRBJ1-1
CASSEASGVGTEAFF
TGTGCCAGCAGCGAGGCTTCCGGAGTCGGCACTGAAGCTTTCTTT
>TRBV28|NA|TRBD2|TRBJ2-1
CASSFSPGLAENEQFF
TGTGCCAGCAGTTTTTCCCCGGGACTAGCGGAAAATGAGCAGTTCTTC
>TRBV28|NA|NA|TRBJ2-3
CATSPGGFLPRDTQYF
TGTGCCACTTCCCCAGGGGGGTTCCTCCCAAGAGATACGCAGTATTTT
>TRBV29-1|NA|NA|TRBJ1-1
CSAGRLNTEAFF
TGCAGCGCGGGGAGGCTGAACACTGAAGCTTTCTTT
>TRBV19|NA|TRBD1|TRBJ1-3
CASTDRGTGNTIYF
TGTGCCAGTACCGACAGGGGAACTGGAAACACCATATATTTT
>TRBV6-5|NA|TRBD1|TRBJ1-2
CASSPRGEGYTF
TGTGCCAGCAGTCCCAGGGGGGAAGGCTACACCTTC
>TRBV4-1|once|NA|TRBJ1-4
CASSQDQGTLNEKLFF
TGCGCCAGCAGCCAAGATCAGGGGACGCTTAATGAAAAACTGTTTTTT
>TRBV7-3|NA|NA|TRBJ2-1
CASSHQGVHEQFF
TGTGCCAGCAGCCATCAGGGTGTGCATGAGCAGTTCTTC
>TRBV19|NA|NA|TRBJ2-5
CATSYGEAETQYF
TGTGCCACCTCCTACGGGGAGGCGGAGACCCAGTACTTC
>TRBV11-2|NA|TRBD2|TRBJ2-7
CASRILAGDYEQYF
TGTGCCAGCAGAATACTAGCGGGAGACTACGAGCAGTACTTC
>TRBV28|NA|NA|TRBJ2-1
CASSLSYNEQFF
TGTGCCAGCAGTCTCTCCTACAATGAGCAGTTCTTC
>TRBV5-1|NA|NA|TRBJ2-7
CASSSYAGRYYEQYF
TGCGCCAGCAGCTCATATGCGGGACGGTACTACGAGCAGTACTTC
>TRBV7-9|NA|NA|TRBJ2-2
CASSLREDTGELFF
TGTGCCAGCAGCTTGAGGGAGGACACCGGGGAGCTGTTTTTT
>TRBV11-2|NA|TRBD2|TRBJ2-7
CASSPRGEFRREQYF
TGTGCCAGCAGCCCCCGGGGGGAGTTTCGTCGCGAGCAGTACTTC
>TRBV6-1|NA|TRBD1|TRBJ2-7
CASSDLRTGEYEQYF
TGTGCCAGCAGTGACCTCCGGACAGGGGAGTACGAGCAGTACTTC
>TRBV6-5|NA|NA|TRBJ1-4
CASSPFGGAREKLFF
TGTGCCAGCAGTCCGTTCGGGGGGGCAAGGGAAAAACTGTTTTTT
>TRBV7-2|once|NA|TRBJ2-5
CASSLSGGLETQYF
TGTGCCAGCAGCTTATCTGGGGGCCTAGAGACCCAGTACTTC
>TRBV19|once|TRBD2|TRBJ2-1
CASSMGGGDNEQFF
TGTGCCAGTAGTATGGGCGGGGGAGACAATGAGCAGTTCTTC